What follows are 25 T cell receptor beta chains derived from one specimen sequenced in a study of shared clonotypes between healthy human individuals. Libraries were prepared by immunoSEQ multiplex PCR; TCRdb keeps only in-frame clonotypes and omits some of them. Of approximately 1.1 million clones detected, approximately 80% appear once; the ten largest clones hold under 0.65%. The sequencing sample was made of memory CD4+ T cells from PBMCs. Indicated subset: CD45RA-negative fraction. These receptors all come from a man aged 18 to 29 in good health. Some clones in this sample may be carry-over from other donors' samples.

The chain uses TRBV18 and TRBJ2-5; D is possibly TRBD1 or TRBD2 (5 bases each). The germline V gene has CDR1 KGHSH and CDR2 LQKENI. Trimming stripped 4 bases from V and 4 bases from J, with 13 bases between. CDR3 size: 14 residues. Written as DNA, the CDR3 is TGTGCCAGCTCACAACGAGGGGAAATAGAGACCCAGTACTTC. Protein: CASSQRGEIETQYF.

The rearrangement links TRBV13 to TRBJ2-1; 11 bases match TRBD2. This CDR3 contains 19 residues. The V and J ends lost 1 base and 7 bases, in that order; junction bases with no gene match: 15. The germline CDR1 and CDR2 sequences are PRHDT and FYEKMQ (reference sequence). The CDR3 is CASSLVSILAGEAVNEQFF. Here the CDR3 DNA reads TGTGCCAGCAGCTTAGTGTCGATACTAGCGGGAGAGGCGGTAAATGAGCAGTTCTTC.

The J gene is TRBJ1-1, the V gene TRBV5-4; weak D call: TRBD1 (5 bases). Trimming took off 3 bases at V and 0 bases at J, with 15 bases between the two ends. Looked up from germline, CDR1 is SGHNT and CDR2 is YYREEE (reference sequence). The CDR3 is made up of 16 amino acids. Here the CDR3 reads CASSSLGEGVNTEAFF. The CDR3 region has the DNA TGTGCCAGCAGCTCCCTGGGGGAGGGCGTGAACACTGAAGCTTTCTTT.

This clone was detected once. The J gene is TRBJ2-3, the V gene TRBV7-9, with 14 bases aligning to TRBD2. Germline-derived CDR1 and CDR2 are SEHNR and FQNEAQ (reference sequence). This CDR3 region has 17 residues. J lost 4 bases, V lost 1 base, and 4 bases had no gene match. In DNA form, the CDR3 reads TGTGCCAGCAGCTTAGTGTGGACTAGCGGGAGGTCAGATACGCAGTATTTT. It yields the protein CASSLVWTSGRSDTQYF. Together with reference TRBV7-9 and TRBJ2-3, the CDR3 gives the full variable domain: DTGVSQNPRHKITKRGQNVTFRCDPISEHNRLYWYRQTLGQGPEFLTYFQNEAQLEKSRLLSDRFSAERPKGSFSTLEIQRTEQGDSAMYLCASSLVWTSGRSDTQYFGPGTRLTVL.

This clone was counted only a few times. The chain has TRBV14 and TRBJ2-5; weak D call: TRBD2 (6 bases). Germline lookup yields CDR1 SGHDN and CDR2 FVKESK. This CDR3 has 15 residues. The V end lost 2 bases, the J end lost 5 bases, and 15 bases lay between the germline ends. The CDR3 sequence: CASSQLGLAGETQYF. CDR3 sequence (DNA): TGTGCCAGCAGCCAATTGGGACTGGCCGGGGAGACCCAGTACTTC.

The chain couples TRBV7-9 to TRBJ2-7, with 9 bases that match TRBD1. The germline CDR1 and CDR2 sequences are SEHNR and FQNEAQ (reference sequence). After removal of 3 bases from V and 4 bases from J, the junction contained 4 bases not matched to a gene. The CDR3 runs to 14 residues. The CDR3 loop is CASSLGTGKYEQYF. CDR3 nucleotide sequence: TGTGCCAGCAGCTTGGGGACAGGGAAGTACGAGCAGTACTTC.

The J gene is TRBJ2-1, the V gene TRBV4-1; 15 bases align to TRBD2. V lost 4 bases and J lost 5; bases outside the gene matches: 15. The CDR3 is 20 residues long. Germline V gene data show CDR1 as MGHRA and CDR2 as YSYEKL. The CDR3 region has the DNA TGCGCCAGCAGCCCCAGAGACAGCCGCGGACTAGCGGGAGGGAACAATGAGCAGTTCTTC. Translated: CASSPRDSRGLAGGNNEQFF.

The J gene is TRBJ1-2, the V gene TRBV6-1, with D unclear. Germline values: CDR1 MNHNS, CDR2 SASEGT. The germline V and J ends were trimmed by 1 base and 4 bases, with 13 bases remaining between them. The CDR3 is 15 residues long. The DNA for the CDR3 is TGTGCCAGCAGTGAAGATCGTAGTGGCGTCTATGGCTACACCTTC. Its translation: CASSEDRSGVYGYTF.

This clone was picked up one time. The CDR3 coding sequence is TGTGCCAGCAGCCAAGATGGCCGGTTAGGCCAGCCCCAGCATTTT. Translated: CASSQDGRLGQPQHF. This chain uses TRBV4-2 with TRBJ1-5; D ambiguous. The V gene lost 0 bases and the J gene lost 7 bases, with 13 bases spanning the gap. This CDR3 is built from 15 residues. Germline-derived CDR1 and CDR2 are LGHNA and YNFKEQ.

V gene TRBV7-2 combines with J gene TRBJ2-3, with 8 positions matching TRBD2. V dropped 5 bases and J dropped 0; count of bases not matched to a gene: 7. CDR1 and CDR2 from the germline V gene are SGHTA and FQGNSA. The CDR3 has 16 amino acids. The CDR3 reads CASSPGGGRSTDTQYF. The DNA for the CDR3 is TGTGCCAGCAGCCCCGGGGGGGGGAGGAGCACAGATACGCAGTATTTT.

The chain recombines TRBV9 with TRBJ2-3; 11 bases map to TRBD2. CDR1 and CDR2 (germline): SGDLS, YYNGEE. Trimming removed 4 bases from V and 1 base from J; junction bases left unmatched: 2. This CDR3 has 15 amino acids. The CDR3 loop reads CASSSLAGGTDTQYF. The CDR3 DNA sequence: TGTGCCAGCAGCTCACTAGCGGGGGGCACAGATACGCAGTATTTT.

The chain joins TRBV30 to TRBJ2-1, with no clear D. Per germline, CDR1 GTSNPN and CDR2 SVGIG (reference sequence). V was pared by 5 bases and J by 6 bases, with 11 bases between. The CDR3 is 12 amino acids. CDR3 DNA: TGTGCCTGGCTAAGGATTAGCAATGAGCAGTTCTTC. Translation gives CAWLRISNEQFF.

Regarding this clone: A single base separates this from a much larger clone, so it may be a read error. This chain connects TRBV7-3 to TRBJ2-5, with 9 bases that match TRBD1. With 5 bases clipped from V and 1 base from J, the junction kept 2 bases outside the gene matches. The CDR3 has 14 residues. Per germline, CDR1 SGHTA and CDR2 FQGTGA. The CDR3 loop reads CASSMGQGQETQYF. CDR3 DNA: TGTGCCAGCAGCATGGGACAGGGCCAAGAGACCCAGTACTTC.

V is TRBV18 and J is TRBJ2-5; D tentatively fits TRBD1 or TRBD2 (5 bases each). V shed 2 bases and J shed 2 bases, with 9 bases lying between them. The CDR3 is 14 amino acids. Per germline, CDR1 KGHSH and CDR2 LQKENI. As DNA, the CDR3 is TGTGCCAGCTCACCAGGGACGACACAAGAGACCCAGTACTTC. Its protein is CASSPGTTQETQYF.

The table lists this clone with a count of one. J is TRBJ1-3 and V is TRBV2; no reliable D call. Trimming removed 7 bases from V and 4 bases from J, with 11 bases in between. The CDR3 sequence is 13 residues long. Germline V lookup: CDR1 SNHLY, CDR2 FYNNEI. The CDR3 loop is CASILRPGNTIYF. As DNA, the CDR3 is TGTGCCAGCATTCTTAGACCGGGAAACACCATATATTTT.

This chain uses TRBV2 with TRBJ2-4, with 7 bases lining up with TRBD1. The germline gives CDR1 SNHLY, CDR2 FYNNEI. The V segment lost 4 bases and the J segment 7 bases; nucleotides outside the gene matches: 1. This CDR3 comprises 12 residues. CDR3 sequence (DNA): TGTGCCAGCAGTGGACAGGGTAACATTCAGTACTTC. Amino acids: CASSGQGNIQYF.

The V gene is TRBV6-1, the J gene TRBJ1-5, with D possibly TRBD1 on 5 matching bases. This CDR3 has 15 amino acids. Per the germline V gene, CDR1 is MNHNS and CDR2 is SASEGT. The V gene lost 3 bases and the J gene lost 3 bases, with 12 bases spanning the gap. CDR3 sequence (DNA): TGTGCCAGCAGTGAGAGGGGACTGAACAATCAGCCCCAGCATTTT. Protein: CASSERGLNNQPQHF.

The CDR3 DNA reads as TGTGCCAGCAGCTTAGTGGGACTAGCGGGATCGGGCGAGCAGTACTTC. Translating gives CASSLVGLAGSGEQYF. The chain recombines TRBV7-2 with TRBJ2-7; 13 bases map to TRBD2. Trimming cost V 1 base and J 6 bases; bases outside gene matches: 6. The CDR3 spans 16 residues. Germline loops: CDR1 SGHTA, CDR2 FQGNSA.

This clone was seen just once. This chain links TRBV28 with TRBJ2-5, with 11 bases identical to TRBD2. The junction had 6 bases not matched to a gene; V was cut back by 7 bases and J by 5 bases. Germline CDR1 MDHEN, CDR2 SYDVKM. The CDR3 covers 14 residues. The CDR3 sequence: CASTLLAGVETQYF. CDR3 DNA: TGTGCCAGCACCCTACTAGCGGGAGTCGAGACCCAGTACTTC. Complete variable domain (other parts from reference TRBV28 and TRBJ2-5): DVKVTQSSRYLVKRTGEKVFLECVQDMDHENMFWYRQDPGLGLRLIYFSYDVKMKEKGDIPEGYSVSREKKERFSLILESASTNQTSMYLCASTLLAGVETQYFGPGTRLLVL.

J is TRBJ1-3 and V is TRBV9, with a tentative D call TRBD1 (5 bases). The CDR3 is made up of 12 amino acids. Germline V gene sequence: CDR1 SGDLS, CDR2 YYNGEE. With 4 bases removed from V and 4 bases from J, the gap between germline ends came to 6 bases. The DNA for the CDR3 is TGTGCCAGCAGCAGGACAGGAAACACCATATATTTT. Its translation is CASSRTGNTIYF.

The J gene is TRBJ2-1, the V gene TRBV28; TRBD2 aligns across 10 bases. The germline V gene has CDR1 MDHEN and CDR2 SYDVKM. With V trimmed by 2 bases and J by 4 bases, 17 bases remained unmatched. The CDR3 is made up of 20 amino acids. Here the CDR3 DNA reads TGTGCCAGCAGTTTACCTCAGGGGCCCAAATGGACTAGCGGATACAATGAGCAGTTCTTC. Translating gives CASSLPQGPKWTSGYNEQFF.

This clone has just one count. The rearrangement joins TRBV7-9 to TRBJ2-7, with D perhaps being TRBD1 or TRBD2 (5 bases each). The CDR3 is 16 amino acids. CDR1 is SEHNR and CDR2 is FQNEAQ in the germline V gene (reference sequence). Trimming stripped 5 bases from V and 0 bases from J, with 17 bases between. Here the CDR3 reads CASSTRGWDPSYEQYF. The CDR3 region has the DNA TGTGCCAGCAGCACCCGTGGATGGGACCCCTCCTACGAGCAGTACTTC.

The J gene is TRBJ2-1, the V gene TRBV6-6; 8 bases align to TRBD2. Per germline, CDR1 MNHNY and CDR2 SVGAGI (reference sequence). The CDR3 covers 12 residues. V was pared by 4 bases and J by 7 bases, with 0 bases of the junction left unmatched. CDR3 sequence: CASSSGGNEQFF. The CDR3 nucleotides read TGTGCCAGCAGTTCGGGGGGGAATGAGCAGTTCTTC.

As concerns this clone: Different DNA sequences within this sample yield the same CDR3. V is TRBV7-6 and J is TRBJ1-1; no definite D call. Germline V gene data show CDR1 as SGHVS and CDR2 as FNYEAQ. The CDR3 runs 12 residues. Trimming cost V 3 bases and J 3 bases, with 5 bases left between them. The CDR3 region is CASSLDDTEAFF. In DNA, the CDR3 is TGTGCCAGCAGCTTGGACGACACTGAAGCTTTCTTT.

The V call is TRBV29-1, the J call TRBJ2-7; D call uncertain. This CDR3 region has 12 residues. Between the trimmed V and J ends, which lost 4 bases and 4 bases, there was a span of 11 bases. Germline-derived CDR1 and CDR2 are SQVTM and ANQGSEA. The CDR3, as DNA: TGCAGCGTTGTGATAGCAGGTTACGAGCAGTACTTC. Its translation: CSVVIAGYEQYF.